Below are 9 T cell receptor beta chains sequenced from a single sample in a study of T cell responses to AZD1222 COVID-19 vaccine. Method: immunoSEQ multiplex PCR; TCRdb's copy keeps in-frame clones and lacks some. Counted here are approximately 72,000 clones, nearly 90% occurring once; the ten biggest clones make up 28%. The starting material was peripheral blood, obtained 28 days after the second AZD1222 dose. Every receptor here comes from an adult who received the AZD1222 COVID-19 vaccine.

This chain connects TRBV19 to TRBJ1-5; tentative D call: TRBD1 (6 bases). The CDR3 contains 13 residues. Trimming took 8 bases from V and 5 from J, leaving 13 bases between them. The germline gives CDR1 LNHDA, CDR2 SQIVND (reference sequence). The CDR3, as DNA: TGTGCCAGTGGAGGGGGGCGGGATCAGCCCCAGCATTTT. Translating gives CASGGGRDQPQHF. Together with reference TRBV19 and TRBJ1-5, the CDR3 gives the full variable domain: DGGITQSPKYLFRKEGQNVTLSCEQNLNHDAMYWYRQDPGQGLRLIYYSQIVNDFQKGDIAEGYSVSREKKESFPLTVTSAQKNPTAFYLCASGGGRDQPQHFGDGTRLSIL.

This clone was seen only once. The chain joins TRBV28 to TRBJ1-3; no reliable D call. The CDR3 loop spans 12 amino acids. The V and J ends lost 2 bases and 4 bases respectively, with 3 bases between them. CDR1 is MDHEN, CDR2 SYDVKM, per germline. The CDR3: CASSLRGNTIYF. The DNA for the CDR3 is TGTGCCAGCAGTTTACGGGGAAACACCATATATTTT.

The chain carries TRBV7-2 and TRBJ1-5; D is uncertain. Germline loops: CDR1 SGHTA, CDR2 FQGNSA. CDR3 length equals 15 residues. V shed 3 bases and J shed 0 bases, with 9 bases lying between them. CDR3 loop: CASSFVPYSNQPQHF. CDR3 DNA: TGTGCCAGCAGCTTTGTCCCTTATAGCAATCAGCCCCAGCATTTT. The full variable domain, completed using reference TRBV7-2 and TRBJ1-5, is GAGVSQSPSNKVTEKGKDVELRCDPISGHTALYWYRQSLGQGLEFLIYFQGNSAPDKSGLPSDRFSAERTGGSVSTLTIQRTQQEDSAVYLCASSFVPYSNQPQHFGDGTRLSIL.

The chain is built from TRBV11-1 and TRBJ2-3, with 7 positions matching TRBD2. The CDR3 has 14 amino acids. Trimming cost V 1 base and J 5 bases; bases outside gene matches: 3. From germline, CDR1 is SGHAT and CDR2 FQDESV (reference sequence). The CDR3, as DNA: TGTGCCAGCAGCTTAGTCCGGGAGGTAGATACGCAGTATTTT. Its protein product is CASSLVREVDTQYF.

V and J are TRBV4-2 and TRBJ2-7; tentatively, D is TRBD2 (6 bases). From germline, CDR1 is LGHNA and CDR2 YNFKEQ. The CDR3 runs 14 residues. Trimming shortened V by 8 bases and J by 7 bases, and 21 bases separated the two germline ends. The CDR3 DNA is TGTGCCAGCGGACCGACAAGAGGGACTCGAGAGCAGTACTTC. Its protein product is CASGPTRGTREQYF.

The chain combines TRBV19 with TRBJ2-5; TRBD1 matches at 11 bases. There are 15 residues in the CDR3. Germline assignment: CDR1 LNHDA and CDR2 SQIVND (reference sequence). V shed 8 bases, J shed 5 bases, and the junction held 10 bases outside the gene matches. The CDR3: CASRGQGDVLETQYF. CDR3 bases: TGTGCCAGTCGGGGACAGGGGGATGTTTTGGAGACCCAGTACTTC.

This chain uses TRBV10-3 with TRBJ1-4, with 7 nucleotides matching TRBD1. This CDR3 has 16 residues. J gave up 8 bases and V 3 bases, and 12 bases lay outside the gene matches. In germline, CDR1 is ENHRY, CDR2 SYGVKD. CDR3: CAISDRGEQGNEKLFF. CDR3 coding DNA: TGTGCCATCAGTGACCGCGGGGAACAGGGGAACGAAAAACTGTTTTTT.

The chain joins TRBV7-2 to TRBJ2-7, with no clear D. This CDR3 is built from 14 residues. Per germline, CDR1 SGHTA and CDR2 FQGNSA. The V gene lost 7 bases and the J gene lost 0 bases, with 13 bases spanning the gap. The CDR3 bases are TGTGCCAGCACCATAGACGGAAGCTCCTACGAGCAGTACTTC. This sequence encodes CASTIDGSSYEQYF.

This chain links TRBV28 with TRBJ1-1; D is uncertain. Trimming left V 7 bases short and J 0 bases short, with 9 bases between. CDR3 size: 13 residues. Germline loops: CDR1 MDHEN, CDR2 SYDVKM. CDR3 residues: CASTPGLNTEAFF. In DNA form, the CDR3 reads TGTGCCAGCACCCCGGGATTGAACACTGAAGCTTTCTTT. The variable domain in full, completed from reference TRBV28 and TRBJ1-1, reads DVKVTQSSRYLVKRTGEKVFLECVQDMDHENMFWYRQDPGLGLRLIYFSYDVKMKEKGDIPEGYSVSREKKERFSLILESASTNQTSMYLCASTPGLNTEAFFGQGTRLTVV.